There are many counts of the clone carrying this T cell receptor (beta chain). The sample is drawn from a study of spatial heterogeneity in lung cancer. TCRdb independently ran MiXCR on the 5' RACE reads; one entry per CDR3 protein. The sample consists of around 27,000 distinct CDR3 sequences, 4.5% to 7.5% of them appearing once. Specified time point: blood at routine non-recurrence follow-up after resection. Material for sequencing was whole RNA from tumor, nontumor lung or frozen PBMC, left unsorted. The TCR was taken from a male donor with early-stage non-small cell lung cancer. The specimen comprised PBMCs, sampled at follow-up.

CDR3 in amino acids: CATSRDPGAYNEQFF. DNA for the CDR3: TGTGCCACCAGCAGAGATCCGGGCGCCTACAATGAGCAGTTCTTC. This sequence joins TRBV15 and TRBJ2-1; D is uncertain. The length of the CDR3 is 15 residues. V was trimmed by 0 bases and J by 2 bases, leaving 8 bases between them. CDR1 and CDR2 (germline): LNHNV, YYDKDF (reference sequence).